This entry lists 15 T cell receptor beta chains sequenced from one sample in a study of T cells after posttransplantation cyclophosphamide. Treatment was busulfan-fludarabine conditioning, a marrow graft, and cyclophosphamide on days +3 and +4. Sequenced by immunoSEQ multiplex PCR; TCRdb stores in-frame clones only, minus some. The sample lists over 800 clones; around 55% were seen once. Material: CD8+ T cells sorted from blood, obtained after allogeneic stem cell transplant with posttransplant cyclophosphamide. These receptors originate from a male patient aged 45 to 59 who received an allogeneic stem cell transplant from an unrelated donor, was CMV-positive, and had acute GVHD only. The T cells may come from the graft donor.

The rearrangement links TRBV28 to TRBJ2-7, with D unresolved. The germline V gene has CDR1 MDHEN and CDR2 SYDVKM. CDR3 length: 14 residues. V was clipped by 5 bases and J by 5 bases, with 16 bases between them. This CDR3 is CASSPPVGVNEQYF. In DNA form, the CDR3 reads TGTGCCAGCAGTCCCCCGGTAGGAGTGAACGAGCAGTACTTC.

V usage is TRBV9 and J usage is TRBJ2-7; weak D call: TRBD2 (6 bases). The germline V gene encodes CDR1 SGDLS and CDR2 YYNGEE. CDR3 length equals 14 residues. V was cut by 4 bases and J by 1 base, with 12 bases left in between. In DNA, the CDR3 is TGTGCCAGCAGCCCCTCGGGGGTTTCCTACGAGCAGTACTTC. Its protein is CASSPSGVSYEQYF.

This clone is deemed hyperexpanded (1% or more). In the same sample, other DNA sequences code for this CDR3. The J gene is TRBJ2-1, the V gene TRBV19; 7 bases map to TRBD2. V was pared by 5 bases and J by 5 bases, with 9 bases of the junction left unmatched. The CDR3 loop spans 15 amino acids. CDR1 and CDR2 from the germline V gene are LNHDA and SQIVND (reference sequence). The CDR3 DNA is TGTGCCAGTAGTCTCTCAGGGACTACCGACAATGAGCAGTTCTTC. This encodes CASSLSGTTDNEQFF.

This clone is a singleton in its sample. CDR3 residues: CANPSGGKLFF. CDR3 nucleotides: TGTGCGAACCCCTCCGGTGGAAAACTGTTTTTT. The V and J genes are TRBV30 and TRBJ1-4, with D hard to call. The CDR3 is made up of 11 amino acids. Germline assignment: CDR1 GTSNPN and CDR2 SVGIG (reference sequence).

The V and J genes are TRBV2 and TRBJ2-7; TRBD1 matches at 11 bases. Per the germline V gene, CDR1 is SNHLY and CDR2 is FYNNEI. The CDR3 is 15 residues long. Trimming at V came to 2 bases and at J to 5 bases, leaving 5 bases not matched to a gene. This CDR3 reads CASSEPGQGENEQYF. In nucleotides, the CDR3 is TGTGCCAGCAGTGAACCGGGACAGGGGGAAAACGAGCAGTACTTC. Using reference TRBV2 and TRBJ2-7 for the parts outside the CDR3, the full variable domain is EPEVTQTPSHQVTQMGQEVILRCVPISNHLYFYWYRQILGQKVEFLVSFYNNEISEKSEIFDDQFSVERPDGSNFTLKIRSTKLEDSAMYFCASSEPGQGENEQYFGPGTRLTVT.

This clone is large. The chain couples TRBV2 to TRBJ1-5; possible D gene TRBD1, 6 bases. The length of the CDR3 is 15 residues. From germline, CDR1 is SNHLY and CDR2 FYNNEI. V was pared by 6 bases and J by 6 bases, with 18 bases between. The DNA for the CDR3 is TGTGCCAGCAGCCAAGGGGGTGGCTCATTTCAGCCCCAGCATTTT. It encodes CASSQGGGSFQPQHF. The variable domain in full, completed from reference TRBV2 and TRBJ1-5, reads EPEVTQTPSHQVTQMGQEVILRCVPISNHLYFYWYRQILGQKVEFLVSFYNNEISEKSEIFDDQFSVERPDGSNFTLKIRSTKLEDSAMYFCASSQGGGSFQPQHFGDGTRLSIL.

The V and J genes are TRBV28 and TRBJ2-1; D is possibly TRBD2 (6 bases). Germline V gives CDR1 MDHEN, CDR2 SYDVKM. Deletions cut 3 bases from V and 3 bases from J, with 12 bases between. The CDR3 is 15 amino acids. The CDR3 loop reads CASSLWTKDYNEQFF. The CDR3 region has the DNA TGTGCCAGCAGTTTGTGGACTAAGGACTACAATGAGCAGTTCTTC.

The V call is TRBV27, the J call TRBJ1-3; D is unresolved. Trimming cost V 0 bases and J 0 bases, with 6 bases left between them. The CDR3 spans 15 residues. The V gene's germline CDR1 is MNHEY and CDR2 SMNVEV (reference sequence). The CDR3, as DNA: TGTGCCAGCAGTTTATCAGGGAGCTCTGGAAACACCATATATTTT. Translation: CASSLSGSSGNTIYF.

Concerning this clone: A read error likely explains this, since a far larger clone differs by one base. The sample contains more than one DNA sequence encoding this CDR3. The CDR3 DNA is TGTGCCAGCAGTGAATCGGGGGGGATTACCTACGACCAGTACTTC. Translation gives CASSESGGITYDQYF. The rearrangement links TRBV2 to TRBJ2-7; TRBD2 agrees at 8 bases. This CDR3 spans 15 amino acids. Per the germline V gene, CDR1 is SNHLY and CDR2 is FYNNEI.

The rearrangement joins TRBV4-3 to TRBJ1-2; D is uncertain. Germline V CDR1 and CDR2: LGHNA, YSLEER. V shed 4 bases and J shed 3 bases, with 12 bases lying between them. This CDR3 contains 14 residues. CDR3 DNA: TGCGCCAGCAGCCCTTTTGCAGGTGACTATGGCTACACCTTC. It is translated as CASSPFAGDYGYTF.

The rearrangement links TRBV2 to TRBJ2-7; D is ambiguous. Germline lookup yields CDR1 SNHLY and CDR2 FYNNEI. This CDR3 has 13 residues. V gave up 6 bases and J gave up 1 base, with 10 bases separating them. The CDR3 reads CASSPSVSYEQYF. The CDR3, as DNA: TGTGCCAGCAGCCCGTCAGTGTCCTACGAGCAGTACTTC. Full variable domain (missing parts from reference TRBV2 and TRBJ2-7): EPEVTQTPSHQVTQMGQEVILRCVPISNHLYFYWYRQILGQKVEFLVSFYNNEISEKSEIFDDQFSVERPDGSNFTLKIRSTKLEDSAMYFCASSPSVSYEQYFGPGTRLTVT.

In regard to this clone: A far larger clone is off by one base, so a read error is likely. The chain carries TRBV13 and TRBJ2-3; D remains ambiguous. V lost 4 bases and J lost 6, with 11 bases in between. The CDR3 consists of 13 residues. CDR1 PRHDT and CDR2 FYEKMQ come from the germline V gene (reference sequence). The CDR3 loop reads CASSSPPTDTQYF. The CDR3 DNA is TGTGCCAGCAGCTCGCCCCCTACGGATACGCAGTATTTT.

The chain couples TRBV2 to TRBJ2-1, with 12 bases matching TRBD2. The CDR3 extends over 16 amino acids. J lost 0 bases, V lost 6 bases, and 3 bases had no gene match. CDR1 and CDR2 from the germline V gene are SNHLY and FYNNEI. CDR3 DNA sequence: TGTGCCAGCAGGGAGACTAGCGGGAGCTCCTACAATGAGCAGTTCTTC. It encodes CASRETSGSSYNEQFF.

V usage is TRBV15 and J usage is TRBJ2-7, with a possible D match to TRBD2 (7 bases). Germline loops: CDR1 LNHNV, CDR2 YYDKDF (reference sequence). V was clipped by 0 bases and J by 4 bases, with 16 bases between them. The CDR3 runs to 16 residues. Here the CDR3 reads CATSRDSWGGTYEQYF. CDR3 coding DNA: TGTGCCACCAGCAGAGATTCGTGGGGGGGCACTTACGAGCAGTACTTC.

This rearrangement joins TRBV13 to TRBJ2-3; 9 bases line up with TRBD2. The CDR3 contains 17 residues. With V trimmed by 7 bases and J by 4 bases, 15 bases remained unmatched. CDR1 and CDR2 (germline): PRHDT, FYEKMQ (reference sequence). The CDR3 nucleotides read TGTGCCAGCACCCACTCGCCCCGGCGGGGGGGCGCAGATACGCAGTATTTT. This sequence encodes CASTHSPRRGGADTQYF. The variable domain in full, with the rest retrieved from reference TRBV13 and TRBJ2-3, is AAGVIQSPRHLIKEKRETATLKCYPIPRHDTVYWYQQGPGQDPQFLISFYEKMQSDKGSIPDRFSAQQFSDYHSELNMSSLELGDSALYFCASTHSPRRGGADTQYFGPGTRLTVL.